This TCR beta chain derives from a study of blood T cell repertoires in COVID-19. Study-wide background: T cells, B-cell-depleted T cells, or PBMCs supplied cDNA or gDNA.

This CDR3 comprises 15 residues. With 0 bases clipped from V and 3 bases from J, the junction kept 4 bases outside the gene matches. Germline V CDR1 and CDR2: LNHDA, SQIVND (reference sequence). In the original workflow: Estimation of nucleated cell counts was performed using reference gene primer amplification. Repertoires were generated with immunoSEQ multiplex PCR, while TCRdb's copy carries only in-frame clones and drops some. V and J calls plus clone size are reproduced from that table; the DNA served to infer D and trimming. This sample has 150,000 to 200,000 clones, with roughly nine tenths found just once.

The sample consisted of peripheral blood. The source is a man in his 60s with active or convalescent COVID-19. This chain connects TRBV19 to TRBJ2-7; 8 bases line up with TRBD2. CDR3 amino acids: CASSIDKTSVYEQYF. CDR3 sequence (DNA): TGTGCCAGTAGTATAGACAAGACTAGCGTCTACGAGCAGTACTTC.